This paragraph covers one T cell receptor beta chain sequence. This sample stems from a study of blood T cell repertoires in COVID-19. Study as a whole: Specimens from acute and convalescent COVID-19 originated in the United States, Italy and Spain. In each case, the material was cDNA or gDNA derived from T cells, B-cell-depleted T cells, or PBMCs.

This table comes from immunoSEQ multiplex PCR, and its TCRdb copy is limited to in-frame clones, with some not included. The table lists more than 11,000 clones, approximately 90% of them singletons. The clonotype originates from a man aged 50 to 60 with active COVID-19. Specimen: peripheral blood.

CDR3 sequence (DNA): TGTGCCAGCAGCCCGCGGGCCACCAACACTGAAGCTTTCTTT. Protein sequence: CASSPRATNTEAFF. J is TRBJ1-1 and V is TRBV7-2; D remains ambiguous. V lost 5 bases and J 2 bases, leaving 12 bases between the germline ends. The CDR3 covers 14 residues. From germline, CDR1 is SGHTA and CDR2 FQGNSA.